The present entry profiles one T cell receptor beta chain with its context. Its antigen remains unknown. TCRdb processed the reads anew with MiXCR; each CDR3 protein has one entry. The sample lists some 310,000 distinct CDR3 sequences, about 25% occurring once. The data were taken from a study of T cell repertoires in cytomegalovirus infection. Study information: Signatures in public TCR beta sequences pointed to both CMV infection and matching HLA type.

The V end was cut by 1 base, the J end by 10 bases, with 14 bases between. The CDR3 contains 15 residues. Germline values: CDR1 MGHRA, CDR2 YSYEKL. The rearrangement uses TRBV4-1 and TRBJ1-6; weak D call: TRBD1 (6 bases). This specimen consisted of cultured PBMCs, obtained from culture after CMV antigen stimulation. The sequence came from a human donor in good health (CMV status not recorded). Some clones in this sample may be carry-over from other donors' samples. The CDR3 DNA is TGCGCCAGCAGCCAAGGACAGGAAGGGGAATCACCCCTCCACTTT. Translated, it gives CASSQGQEGESPLHF.